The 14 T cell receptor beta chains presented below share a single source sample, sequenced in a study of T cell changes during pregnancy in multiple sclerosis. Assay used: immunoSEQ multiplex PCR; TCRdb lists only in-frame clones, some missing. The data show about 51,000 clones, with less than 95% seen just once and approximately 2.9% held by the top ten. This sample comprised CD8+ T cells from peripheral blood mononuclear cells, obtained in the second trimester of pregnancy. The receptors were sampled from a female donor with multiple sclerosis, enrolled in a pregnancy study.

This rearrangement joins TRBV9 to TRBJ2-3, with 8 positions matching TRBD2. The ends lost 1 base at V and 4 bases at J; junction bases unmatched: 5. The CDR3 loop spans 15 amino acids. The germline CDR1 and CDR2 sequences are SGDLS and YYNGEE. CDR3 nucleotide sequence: TGTGCCAGCAGCGTATCGGGGGGGCGTGCAGATACGCAGTATTTT. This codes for CASSVSGGRADTQYF.

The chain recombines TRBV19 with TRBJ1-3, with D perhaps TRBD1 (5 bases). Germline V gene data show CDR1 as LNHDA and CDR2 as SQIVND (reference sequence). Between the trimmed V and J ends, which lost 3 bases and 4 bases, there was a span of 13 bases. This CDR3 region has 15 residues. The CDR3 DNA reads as TGTGCCAGTAGTATGGGTCAGGGCTTCGGAAACACCATATATTTT. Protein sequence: CASSMGQGFGNTIYF.

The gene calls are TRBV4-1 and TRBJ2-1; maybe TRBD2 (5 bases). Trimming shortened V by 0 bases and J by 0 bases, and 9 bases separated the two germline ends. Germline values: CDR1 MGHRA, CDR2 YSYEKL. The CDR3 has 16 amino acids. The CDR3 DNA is TGCGCCAGCAGCCAAGATGAAGCGGACTCCTACAATGAGCAGTTCTTC. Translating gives CASSQDEADSYNEQFF.

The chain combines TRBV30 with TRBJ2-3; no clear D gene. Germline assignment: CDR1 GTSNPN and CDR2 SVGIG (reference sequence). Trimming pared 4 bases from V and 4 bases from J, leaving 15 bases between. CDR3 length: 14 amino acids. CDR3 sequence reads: CAWIHRSGPDTQYF. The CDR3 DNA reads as TGTGCCTGGATCCACCGAAGTGGCCCAGATACGCAGTATTTT.

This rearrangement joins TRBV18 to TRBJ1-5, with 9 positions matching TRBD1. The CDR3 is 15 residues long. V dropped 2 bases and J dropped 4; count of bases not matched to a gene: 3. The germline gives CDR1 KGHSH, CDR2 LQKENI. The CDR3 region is CASSPRTGDNQPQHF. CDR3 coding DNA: TGTGCCAGCTCACCAAGGACAGGGGATAATCAGCCCCAGCATTTT.

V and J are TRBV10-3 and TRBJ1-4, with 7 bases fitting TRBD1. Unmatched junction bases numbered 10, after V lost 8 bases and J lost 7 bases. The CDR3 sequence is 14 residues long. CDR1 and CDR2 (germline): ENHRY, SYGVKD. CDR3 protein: CAIGRTGRLEKLFF. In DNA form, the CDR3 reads TGTGCCATCGGTCGGACAGGAAGACTTGAAAAACTGTTTTTT.

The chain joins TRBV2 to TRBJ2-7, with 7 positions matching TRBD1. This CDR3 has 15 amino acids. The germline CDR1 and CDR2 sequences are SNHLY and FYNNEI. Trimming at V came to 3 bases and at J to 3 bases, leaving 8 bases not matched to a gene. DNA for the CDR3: TGTGCCAGCAGTGATCAATGGGGACAGAACTACGAGCAGTACTTC. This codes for CASSDQWGQNYEQYF. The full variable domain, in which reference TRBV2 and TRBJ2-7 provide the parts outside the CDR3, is EPEVTQTPSHQVTQMGQEVILRCVPISNHLYFYWYRQILGQKVEFLVSFYNNEISEKSEIFDDQFSVERPDGSNFTLKIRSTKLEDSAMYFCASSDQWGQNYEQYFGPGTRLTVT.

The CDR3 is CASSAEGTEAFF. DNA for the CDR3: TGTGCCAGCAGCGCGGAGGGAACTGAAGCTTTCTTT. The chain joins TRBV5-4 to TRBJ1-1; D ambiguous. The CDR3 totals 12 residues. V lost 4 bases and J 5 bases, leaving 9 bases between the germline ends. Germline assignment: CDR1 SGHNT and CDR2 YYREEE (reference sequence).

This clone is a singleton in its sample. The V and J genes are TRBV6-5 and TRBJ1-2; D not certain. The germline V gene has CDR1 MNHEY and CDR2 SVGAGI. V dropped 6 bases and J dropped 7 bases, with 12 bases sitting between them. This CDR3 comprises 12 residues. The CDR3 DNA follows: TGTGCCAGCAGCCCCTCTTCAGGTGGCTACACCTTC. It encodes CASSPSSGGYTF.

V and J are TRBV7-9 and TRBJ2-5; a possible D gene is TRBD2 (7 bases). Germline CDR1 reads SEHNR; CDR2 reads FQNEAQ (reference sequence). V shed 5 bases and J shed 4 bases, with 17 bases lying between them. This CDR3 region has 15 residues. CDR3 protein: CASSAEGGRAETQYF. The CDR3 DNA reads TGTGCCAGCAGCGCCGAGGGGGGGCGCGCAGAGACCCAGTACTTC.

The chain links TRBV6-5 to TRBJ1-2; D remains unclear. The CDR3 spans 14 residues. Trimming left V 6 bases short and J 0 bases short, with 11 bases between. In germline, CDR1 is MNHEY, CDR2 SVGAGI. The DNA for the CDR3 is TGTGCCAGCAGCAGGAACACCGCTAACTATGGCTACACCTTC. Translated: CASSRNTANYGYTF.

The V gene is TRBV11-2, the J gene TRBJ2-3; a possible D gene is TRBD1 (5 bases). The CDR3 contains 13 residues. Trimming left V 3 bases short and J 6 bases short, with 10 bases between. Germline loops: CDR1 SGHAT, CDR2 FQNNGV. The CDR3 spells CASSFRAADTQYF. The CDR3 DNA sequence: TGTGCCAGCAGCTTCAGGGCGGCGGATACGCAGTATTTT.

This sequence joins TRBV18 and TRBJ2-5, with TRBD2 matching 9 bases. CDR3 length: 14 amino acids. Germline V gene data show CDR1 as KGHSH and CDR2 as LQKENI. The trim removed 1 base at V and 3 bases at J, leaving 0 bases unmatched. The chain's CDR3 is CASSPRTSEETQYF. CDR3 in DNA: TGTGCCAGCTCACCACGGACTAGCGAAGAGACCCAGTACTTC. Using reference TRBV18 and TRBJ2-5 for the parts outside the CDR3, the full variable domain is NAGVMQNPRHLVRRRGQEARLRCSPMKGHSHVYWYRQLPEEGLKFMVYLQKENIIDESGMPKERFSAEFPKEGPSILRIQQVVRGDSAAYFCASSPRTSEETQYFGPGTRLLVL.

The CDR3 DNA reads as TGTGCCAGCAGCTTAGCGGACAGCACCTACTACGAGCAGTACTTC. This encodes CASSLADSTYYEQYF. V gene TRBV11-2 combines with J gene TRBJ2-7; D possibly corresponds to TRBD1 (6 bases). Germline values: CDR1 SGHAT, CDR2 FQNNGV. This CDR3 has 15 amino acids. The V gene lost 1 base and the J gene lost 3 bases, with 13 bases spanning the gap.